The 5 T cell receptor beta chains presented below share a single source sample, sequenced in a study of immune evolution from preneoplasia to lung adenocarcinoma (dated by TCRdb to the early 2020s). Library prep was done by the immunoSEQ multiplex PCR assay. TCRdb holds this immuneACCESS table with in-frame rearrangements only. Some clones are missing; in checked studies, unresolved V genes explain under half, and the rest has no known cause. Here the sample has some 15,000 clones; 81% occur a single time. The ten largest clonotypes hold around 3% of the sample. Sequenced material: FFPE minimally invasive lung adenocarcinoma tissue. Sample cell subset or site, as interpreted from the label and publication: micro-invasive lung adenocarcinoma (MIA). These TCRs come from a person aged 55-79 years with lung adenocarcinoma.

The rearrangement uses TRBV5-6 and TRBJ2-7, with TRBD2 as a possible D gene (6 bases). The V end lost 2 bases, the J end lost 3 bases, and 12 bases lay between the germline ends. CDR1 is SGHDT, CDR2 YYEEEE, per germline. CDR3 length equals 14 residues. In DNA, the CDR3 is TGTGCCAGCAGCTTAGGTTGGAGGGGCTACGAGCAGTACTTC. Translation gives CASSLGWRGYEQYF.

The rearrangement links TRBV19 to TRBJ2-5; D is possibly TRBD2 (6 bases). The CDR3 is 14 amino acids. In germline, CDR1 is LNHDA, CDR2 SQIVND (reference sequence). V was pared by 3 bases and J by 2 bases, with 10 bases between. CDR3 bases: TGTGCCAGTAGTATTATGGGGGGACAAGAGACCCAGTACTTC. Translated: CASSIMGGQETQYF.

The V call is TRBV5-6, the J call TRBJ1-2; D possibly corresponds to TRBD1 (6 bases). This CDR3 region has 14 residues. Trimming left V 2 bases short and J 7 bases short, with 15 bases between. Germline V gives CDR1 SGHDT, CDR2 YYEEEE. The CDR3 protein is CASSLLQGLSGYTF. The CDR3 DNA is TGTGCCAGCAGCTTATTACAGGGTCTTTCTGGCTACACCTTC.

The rearrangement uses TRBV28 and TRBJ1-2; the D is unclear. V gave up 9 bases and J gave up 4 bases, with 12 bases separating them. The CDR3 totals 12 residues. The germline V gene has CDR1 MDHEN and CDR2 SYDVKM. The CDR3 region is CASTDLFYGYTF. DNA of the CDR3: TGTGCCAGTACAGACCTTTTCTATGGCTACACCTTC.

This chain connects TRBV6-1 to TRBJ2-5; D is uncertain. Germline CDR1 is MNHNS and CDR2 is SASEGT. The CDR3 has 11 residues. The V and J ends lost 7 bases and 0 bases respectively, with 3 bases between them. As DNA, the CDR3 is TGTGCCAGCACTAACCAAGAGACCCAGTACTTC. Its translation: CASTNQETQYF.